The TCR beta chain described here comes from a study of cytomegalovirus exposure and HLA in healthy donors. Germline V gene data show CDR1 as SEHNR and CDR2 as FQNEAQ (reference sequence). This CDR3 spans 16 amino acids. The ends were cut back, 5 bases at V and 5 bases at J, with 20 bases in the middle. The PCR made use of 60 Vbeta and 13 Jbeta primers. The table came from immunoSEQ multiplex PCR; TCRdb's copy has only in-frame clones and leaves some out. The profile shows some 140,000 clones, over 60% of them singletons. Details on this clone: What it recognizes is unknown.

Whole-study findings and limits: Prior analysis indicated that the majority of TCR beta V segments exhibited productivity approximately 87% or approximately 30% of the time. In vitro confirmation showed a few CMV-associated chains to be CMV antigen specific.

The sample was PBMCs. The V and J genes are TRBV7-9 and TRBJ2-3; TRBD2 is a possible D gene (6 bases). The receptor was derived from a male donor in good health and CMV-seropositive. This CDR3 is CASSPRLANGKDTQYF. The CDR3 DNA is TGTGCCAGCAGCCCGCGTCTAGCGAACGGGAAAGATACGCAGTATTTT.